The 9 T cell receptor beta chains below were found in one sample sequenced in a study of early T cells in non-severe SARS-CoV-2 infection. Each CDR3 protein gets one entry after TCRdb re-called the 5' RACE reads with MiXCR. This table has 20,000 to 25,000 distinct CDR3 sequences, about 4.5% appearing once. Sequenced sample: whole blood. These receptors originate from an adult who was a healthcare worker with PCR-confirmed SARS-CoV-2 infection or an uninfected control (not recorded which).

This clonotype was counted at least ten times. The V call is TRBV4-3, the J call TRBJ1-5; tentative D call: TRBD1 (6 bases). Trimming left V 0 bases short and J 4 bases short, with 25 bases between. Germline values: CDR1 LGHNA, CDR2 YSLEER. The CDR3 contains 20 residues. For the CDR3, the DNA is TGCGCCAGCAGCCAAGACCCCACTTCTCCTACAGGGACGTGGAATCAGCCCCAGCATTTT. The encoded protein is CASSQDPTSPTGTWNQPQHF.

This clonotype turned up a few times. J is TRBJ1-6 and V is TRBV12-3 or TRBV12-4; D is uncertain. The CDR3 has 13 residues. The V end was cut by 6 bases, the J end by 2 bases, with 5 bases between. The CDR3 spells CASRGTYNSPLHF. The DNA of the CDR3 is TGTGCCAGCAGGGGGACCTATAATTCACCCCTCCACTTT.

CDR3 sequence (DNA): TGCGCCAGCAGCCAAAACCGGGACCCCGCAGGCACCCAGTACTTC. Translating it yields CASSQNRDPAGTQYF. The V gene is TRBV4-1, the J gene TRBJ2-5; D assignment may be TRBD1 or TRBD2 (5 bases each). CDR1 MGHRA and CDR2 YSYEKL come from the germline V gene. The V end was cut by 2 bases, the J end by 8 bases, with 18 bases between. The CDR3 is made up of 15 amino acids.

Only one count was recorded for this clonotype. Just one base apart from a much larger clone, this may be a read error. In this CDR3 the conserved last residue, phenylalanine or tryptophan, is missing, so a read error is likely. This chain links TRBV28 with TRBJ2-6, with D maybe TRBD2 (5 bases). Germline values: CDR1 MDHEN, CDR2 SYDVKM. Trimming took off 7 bases at V and 2 bases at J, with 18 bases between the two ends. The CDR3 is made up of 17 amino acids. The CDR3 DNA is TGTGCCAGCACTCTTATACGAGGGTCCGCTGGGGCCAACGTCCTGACTCTC. This sequence encodes CASTLIRGSAGANVLTL.

Many counts were recorded for this clonotype. The chain links TRBV7-6 to TRBJ2-5; 11 bases are a match to TRBD2. This CDR3 region has 16 residues. The germline gives CDR1 SGHVS, CDR2 FNYEAQ. After removal of 4 bases from V and 3 bases from J, the junction contained 7 bases not matched to a gene. This chain's CDR3 is CASSSTPGLAEETQYF. In nucleotides, the CDR3 is TGTGCCAGCAGCTCAACCCCGGGACTAGCGGAAGAGACCCAGTACTTC.

This clonotype was observed at least ten times. This sequence joins TRBV28 and TRBJ2-3, with a weak D call TRBD1 (5 bases). This CDR3 contains 12 residues. V was pared by 6 bases and J by 3 bases, with 7 bases between. Germline CDR1 and CDR2: MDHEN and SYDVKM. The CDR3 spells CASSQGTDTQYF. The CDR3 nucleotides are TGTGCCAGCAGCCAGGGAACAGATACGCAGTATTTT.

This clonotype was seen many times. In DNA, the CDR3 is TGTGCCAGCAGTTGGGGGAACAATGAGCAGTTCTTC. Amino acids: CASSWGNNEQFF. This chain uses TRBV6-6 with TRBJ2-1; D possibly uses TRBD1 or TRBD2 (5 bases each). Germline-derived CDR1 and CDR2 are MNHNY and SVGAGI (reference sequence). This CDR3 spans 12 amino acids. V shed 4 bases and J shed 5 bases, with 6 bases lying between them.

This clonotype was detected many times. V usage is TRBV29-1 and J usage is TRBJ1-1; D may be TRBD1 (5 bases). V was clipped by 1 base and J by 5 bases, with 14 bases between them. Germline CDR1 reads SQVTM; CDR2 reads ANQGSEA. The CDR3 covers 14 residues. Written as DNA, the CDR3 is TGCAGCGTTGAAGGAGCCGGGAAGGGGACTGAAGCTTTCTTT. Its protein product is CSVEGAGKGTEAFF.

Many counts were recorded for this clonotype. The genes are TRBV27 and TRBJ1-5; D is ambiguous. Germline assignment: CDR1 MNHEY and CDR2 SMNVEV (reference sequence). The CDR3 extends over 14 amino acids. V was cut by 6 bases and J by 2 bases, with 11 bases left in between. The CDR3 protein is CASSPVSGNQPQHF. Here the CDR3 DNA reads TGTGCCAGCAGCCCCGTCTCGGGCAATCAGCCCCAGCATTTT.